These T cell receptor beta chains were read from a single sample in a study of cytomegalovirus exposure and HLA in healthy donors. Sequenced by immunoSEQ multiplex PCR; TCRdb stores in-frame clones only, minus some. The sample has around 140,000 clones. The sequencing input was PBMCs. All receptors derive from a male donor in good health and CMV-seronegative. Each CDR3 is given with its conserved first and last residue. A D gene is named only where the DNA matches it firmly.

>TRBJ2-3|TRBV18|TRBD2
TGTGCCAGCTCACCCCCGACTAGCGGGAGGGCAGGTGGGACAGATACGCAGTATTTT
CASSPPTSGRAGGTDTQYF
>TRBJ2-2|TRBV11-2|TRBD2
TGTGCCAGCAGCTTAGAGGCTAGCGGGTATCAAAACACCGGGGAGCTGTTTTTT
CASSLEASGYQNTGELFF
>TRBJ2-5|TRBV13|TRBD2
TGTGCCAGCAGCCTGGTGACTAGCGGACAAGAGACCCAGTACTTC
CASSLVTSGQETQYF
>TRBJ2-7|TRBV4-1|.
TGCGCCAGCAGCCTAGACCAGGAAGTCTCACTTCGGCAGTACTTC
CASSLDQEVSLRQYF
>TRBJ2-3|TRBV18|TRBD1
TGTGCCAGCTCACGCACCTCGGGACAGGGTACAGATACGCAGTATTTT
CASSRTSGQGTDTQYF
>TRBJ2-5|TRBV6-5|.
TGTGCCAGCAGTATGTTGGGGGGAAATCAAGAGACCCAGTACTTC
CASSMLGGNQETQYF
>TRBJ2-3|TRBV4-2|TRBD1
TGTGCCAGCAGCCAGTGGACAGGGGGGGAAGGCACAGATACGCAGTATTTT
CASSQWTGGEGTDTQYF
>TRBJ2-5|TRBV5-1|TRBD2
TGCGCCAGCAGCTTGCCTAGCGGGGGGCCAGAGACCCAGTACTTC
CASSLPSGGPETQYF
>TRBJ2-4|TRBV18|.
TGTGCCAGCTCACCATCAGCAGGCCGGGGAGAAAAAAACATTCAGTACTTC
CASSPSAGRGEKNIQYF
>TRBJ2-3|TRBV7-8|TRBD2
TGTGCCAGCAGCTTAGAAAGGTTAGCGGGAGGCAGGCAGTATTTT
CASSLERLAGGRQYF
>TRBJ2-7|TRBV6-1|.
TGTGCCAGCAGTGAAGCGGGGGCAACCTCCTACGAGCAGTACTTC
CASSEAGATSYEQYF
>TRBJ2-2|TRBV27|TRBD1
TGTGCCAGCAGCAAAATCTTTTCCGGGACAGCGAACACCGGGGAGCTGTTTTTT
CASSKIFSGTANTGELFF
>TRBJ1-6|TRBV4-3|.
TGCGCCAGCAGCCAAGAGGGGAGCTCCTATAATTCACCCCTCCACTTT
CASSQEGSSYNSPLHF
>TRBJ2-7|TRBV7-9|TRBD1
TGTGCCAGCAGCTGGGGGGGGACAGGGATCGAGCAGTACTTC
CASSWGGTGIEQYF
>TRBJ2-3|TRBV6-1|TRBD2
TGTGCCAGCAGTCTAGCGGGAGTGACAGATACGCAGTATTTT
CASSLAGVTDTQYF
>TRBJ2-7|TRBV2|.
TGTGCCAGCATGCCACAGGGCCCAACCGAGCAGTACTTC
CASMPQGPTEQYF
>TRBJ1-1|TRBV27|TRBD1
TGTGCCAGCAGGTCAGGGGGCTACCGGAACACTGAAGCTTTCTTT
CASRSGGYRNTEAFF
>TRBJ1-2|TRBV7-9|TRBD1
TGTGCCAGCAGCTTCCTAGGGGGCGGTTATGGCTACACCTTC
CASSFLGGGYGYTF
>TRBJ2-1|TRBV5-4|.
TGTGCCAGCAGCTCGACTATAGTAAATGAGCAGTTCTTC
CASSSTIVNEQFF
>TRBJ1-5|TRBV19|.
TGTGCCAGTAGTACTAATACAGGGCCGGCGCAGCCCCAGCATTTT
CASSTNTGPAQPQHF
>TRBJ1-3|TRBV4-3|.
TGCGCCAGCAGCCAACAGACAAGCGGAAACACCATATATTTT
CASSQQTSGNTIYF
>TRBJ1-3|TRBV9|.
TGTGCCAGCAGCGTATCCCCGAGCTCTGGAAACACCATATATTTT
CASSVSPSSGNTIYF
>TRBJ1-5|TRBV15|.
TGTGCCACCAGCAGAGGCCGGGAAAGGGGGGGAGGTTCACCACCCCAGCATTTT
CATSRGRERGGGSPPQHF
>TRBJ1-1|TRBV2|.
TGTGCCGCCGAGAGTATGAACACTGAAGCTTTCTTT
CAAESMNTEAFF
>TRBJ2-6|TRBV19|.
TGTGCCAGTAGTATTACCACCAGCTCTGGGGCCAACGTCCTGACTTTC
CASSITTSSGANVLTF
>TRBJ2-7|TRBV5-1|.
TGCGCCAGCAGCTTGGGGGCAGGGGCTAACTACGAGCAGTACTTC
CASSLGAGANYEQYF